A selection of T cell receptor beta chains follows, all from one sample in a study of technical replicates of blood from several donors. Profiled with immunoSEQ multiplex PCR; TCRdb holds only in-frame clones, not every one. Of tens of thousands of clones in the sample, just under 95% were seen once. Sequencing was carried out using T cells isolated from PBMCs. Receptor source: a human donor in good health. The CDR3 runs from the conserved cysteine through the conserved F or W. Fields, in order: V gene, clone size, D gene, J gene, CDR3 protein, CDR3 DNA. D genes are given only for firm matches. Clone size, where shown, is once, few, many, or a class for clones that have expanded.

v_call: TRBV7-3
clone_size: -
d_call: -
j_call: TRBJ2-1
cdr3_aa: CASSLVSTSYNEQFF
cdr3_nt: TGTGCCAGCAGCTTAGTTAGCACCTCCTACAATGAGCAGTTCTTC

v_call: TRBV5-1
clone_size: -
d_call: TRBD1
j_call: TRBJ1-4
cdr3_aa: CASSLEGQGGEKLFF
cdr3_nt: TGCGCCAGCAGCTTGGAGGGACAGGGAGGTGAAAAACTGTTTTTT

v_call: TRBV30
clone_size: -
d_call: TRBD1
j_call: TRBJ1-2
cdr3_aa: CAWSGDRGRYGYTF
cdr3_nt: TGTGCCTGGAGTGGGGACAGGGGGAGGTATGGCTACACCTTC

v_call: TRBV6-6
clone_size: -
d_call: TRBD2
j_call: TRBJ2-7
cdr3_aa: CASRGLAGVSDYEQYF
cdr3_nt: TGTGCCAGCCGAGGACTAGCGGGAGTTTCCGACTACGAGCAGTACTTC

v_call: TRBV2
clone_size: -
d_call: -
j_call: TRBJ2-1
cdr3_aa: CASRDAGIGGNEQFF
cdr3_nt: TGTGCCAGCAGGGACGCGGGGATTGGGGGCAATGAGCAGTTCTTC

v_call: TRBV25-1
clone_size: -
d_call: -
j_call: TRBJ1-4
cdr3_aa: CASSEFLREDEKLFF
cdr3_nt: TGTGCCAGCAGTGAATTTTTGAGGGAGGATGAAAAACTGTTTTTT

v_call: TRBV10-1
clone_size: -
d_call: TRBD2
j_call: TRBJ2-7
cdr3_aa: CASSESMAGGRDEQYF
cdr3_nt: TGCGCCAGCAGTGAGTCGATGGCGGGTGGGAGGGACGAGCAGTACTTC

v_call: TRBV13
clone_size: -
d_call: TRBD2
j_call: TRBJ2-3
cdr3_aa: CASSPGLGVDTQYF
cdr3_nt: TGTGCCAGCAGCCCTGGACTAGGAGTAGATACGCAGTATTTT

v_call: TRBV6-5
clone_size: -
d_call: TRBD1
j_call: TRBJ1-1
cdr3_aa: CASSFTGEPAEAFF
cdr3_nt: TGTGCCAGCAGTTTCACAGGGGAACCGGCTGAAGCTTTCTTT

v_call: TRBV30
clone_size: -
d_call: TRBD2
j_call: TRBJ2-7
cdr3_aa: CAWSVGLAGWLQYF
cdr3_nt: TGTGCCTGGAGTGTGGGTCTAGCGGGATGGCTGCAGTACTTC

v_call: TRBV27
clone_size: -
d_call: TRBD2
j_call: TRBJ2-3
cdr3_aa: CASSLYLPPGTSGRGDTQYF
cdr3_nt: TGTGCCAGCAGTTTATATCTCCCCCCCGGGACTAGCGGGAGAGGAGATACGCAGTATTTT

v_call: TRBV4-1
clone_size: few
d_call: TRBD2
j_call: TRBJ2-7
cdr3_aa: CASSPREALLYEQYF
cdr3_nt: TGCGCCAGCAGCCCACGGGAGGCACTACTCTACGAGCAGTACTTC

v_call: TRBV9
clone_size: -
d_call: -
j_call: TRBJ1-1
cdr3_aa: CASSVVVQNTEAFF
cdr3_nt: TGTGCCAGCAGCGTAGTTGTCCAGAACACTGAAGCTTTCTTT

v_call: TRBV6-6
clone_size: -
d_call: -
j_call: TRBJ2-7
cdr3_aa: CASKERTSSYEQYF
cdr3_nt: TGTGCCAGCAAGGAACGGACATCCTCCTACGAGCAGTACTTC

v_call: TRBV18
clone_size: -
d_call: -
j_call: TRBJ2-2
cdr3_aa: CASSPRRDTGELFF
cdr3_nt: TGTGCCAGCTCACCACGGAGGGACACCGGGGAGCTGTTTTTT

v_call: TRBV5-1
clone_size: -
d_call: -
j_call: TRBJ2-5
cdr3_aa: CASSLVLTFGETQYF
cdr3_nt: TGCGCCAGCAGCTTGGTTCTTACGTTTGGCGAGACCCAGTACTTC

v_call: TRBV27
clone_size: few
d_call: -
j_call: TRBJ2-7
cdr3_aa: CASSLGYRSYEQYF
cdr3_nt: TGTGCCAGCAGTTTAGGGTACAGGTCCTACGAGCAGTACTTC

v_call: TRBV21-1
clone_size: once
d_call: -
j_call: TRBJ1-5
cdr3_aa: CASSKGDRGKGQPQHF
cdr3_nt: TGTGCCAGCAGCAAAGGAGACAGGGGAAAAGGTCAGCCCCAGCATTTT

v_call: TRBV4-3
clone_size: few
d_call: -
j_call: TRBJ2-1
cdr3_aa: CASSQDLPGYNEQFF
cdr3_nt: TGCGCCAGCAGCCAAGATCTACCTGGCTACAATGAGCAGTTCTTC

v_call: TRBV27
clone_size: -
d_call: TRBD1
j_call: TRBJ2-7
cdr3_aa: CASSATGGVYEQYF
cdr3_nt: TGTGCCAGCAGTGCGACAGGGGGCGTCTACGAGCAGTACTTC